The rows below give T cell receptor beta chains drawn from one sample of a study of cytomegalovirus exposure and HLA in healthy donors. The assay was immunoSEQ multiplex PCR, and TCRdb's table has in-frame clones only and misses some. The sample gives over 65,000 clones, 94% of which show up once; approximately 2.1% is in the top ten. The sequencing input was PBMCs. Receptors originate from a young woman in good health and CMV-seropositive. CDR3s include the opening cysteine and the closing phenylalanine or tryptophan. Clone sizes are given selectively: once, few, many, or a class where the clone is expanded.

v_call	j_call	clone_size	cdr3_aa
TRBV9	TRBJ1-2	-	CASSAGQGAYGYTF
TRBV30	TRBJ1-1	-	CAWSLPDRGTFF
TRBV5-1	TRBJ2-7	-	CASSTIADSYEQYF
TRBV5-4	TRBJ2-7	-	CASSSIYEQYF
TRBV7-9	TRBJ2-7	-	CASSLTGAAYEQYF
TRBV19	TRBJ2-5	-	CASGGLYQETQYF
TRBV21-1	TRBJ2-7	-	CASSRDRGEQYF
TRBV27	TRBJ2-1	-	CASTPGTSGRGSYNEQFF
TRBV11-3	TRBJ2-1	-	CASSSAGTSTTEQFF
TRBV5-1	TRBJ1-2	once	CASSLVTGTGGYGYTF
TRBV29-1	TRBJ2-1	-	CSAGQIDNEQFF
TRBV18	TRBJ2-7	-	CASSPDSTSYEQYF
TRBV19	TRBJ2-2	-	CATRQGVITGELFF
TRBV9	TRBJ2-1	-	CASAGTSGVMSSYNEQFF
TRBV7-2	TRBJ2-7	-	CASSSYAGGSYEQYF
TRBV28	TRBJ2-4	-	CASSTQGWENIQYF
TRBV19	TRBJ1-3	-	CASSIRPSGVSGNTIYF
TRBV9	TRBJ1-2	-	CASSPRDFAGYGYTF
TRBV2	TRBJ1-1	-	CASGDTLFVNTEAFF
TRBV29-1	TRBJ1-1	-	CSVGSTGGTEAFF
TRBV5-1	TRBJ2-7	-	CASSLNSGASLGQYF
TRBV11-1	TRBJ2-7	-	CASSWGSGEQYF
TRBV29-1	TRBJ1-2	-	CSVVGRGPSNYGYTF
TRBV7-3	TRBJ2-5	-	CASSFGPASGQETQYF
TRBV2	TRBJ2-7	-	CASSALAGVNEQYF
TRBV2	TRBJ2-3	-	CASSAGTGGTDTQYF
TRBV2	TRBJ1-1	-	CASSKDSITNTEAFF
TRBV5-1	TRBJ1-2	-	CASRQTATYGYTF
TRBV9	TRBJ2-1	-	CASSIPLREGGEQFF
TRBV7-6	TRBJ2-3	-	CASSLVAGLVSVDTQYF
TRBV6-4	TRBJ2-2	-	CASSLGLNTGELFF
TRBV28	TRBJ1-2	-	CASSSNGYTF
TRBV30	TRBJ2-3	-	CAWSTTSGGWDTQYF
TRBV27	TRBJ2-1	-	CASSLSKNNEQFF
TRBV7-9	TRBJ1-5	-	CASSLVENQPQHF
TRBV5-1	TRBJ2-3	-	CASSLAPGETTDTQYF
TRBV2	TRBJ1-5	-	CASSERGAAGIQPQHF
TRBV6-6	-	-	CASSYDEAYEQYF
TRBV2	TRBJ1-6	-	CASMRYGEGYNSPLHF
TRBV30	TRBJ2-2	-	CAWKRGLADVAGELFF
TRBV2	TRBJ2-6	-	CASSSGTAGANVLTF
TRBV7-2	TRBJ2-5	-	CASSRQTKLQETQYF
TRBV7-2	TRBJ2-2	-	CASSLTGQNTGELFF
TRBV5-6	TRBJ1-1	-	CASSLGPSRGHTEAFF
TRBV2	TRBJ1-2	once	CASAGIYGYTF
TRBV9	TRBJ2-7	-	CASSVGGTASYEQYF
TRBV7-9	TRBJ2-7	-	CASSLDATGVYEQYF
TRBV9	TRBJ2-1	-	CASSVAGRPYNEQFF
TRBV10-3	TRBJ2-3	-	CAISRDTGKDTQYF
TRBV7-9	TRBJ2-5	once	CASSSRLARETQYF
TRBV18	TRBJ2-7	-	CASSPTEYDEQYF
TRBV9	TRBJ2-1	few	CASSFRQGAGNEQFF
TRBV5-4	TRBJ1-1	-	CASSDGPTGDTEAFF
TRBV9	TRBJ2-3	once	CASSVEGQSTDTQYF
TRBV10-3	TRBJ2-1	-	CAISPGTSGNGEQFF